The T cell receptor beta chain described here comes from a study of post-analysis software for immune sequencing data. A word on this clonotype: No antigen is known for it.

The CDR3 totals 14 residues. The J segment lost 5 bases and the V segment lost 8 bases, leaving 6 bases of the junction unmatched. In germline, CDR1 is MDHEN, CDR2 SYDVKM. Study conclusions and caveats: Patients carried a handful of TRBV segments more frequently than controls did, and TRBV5-6, TRBV5-1 and TRBV20-1 were among them. Compared against controls, patients with multiple sclerosis displayed significantly lower normalized Chao1 diversity.

Libraries were made from TCR beta cDNA, and they carried unique molecular identifiers. About 500,000 cDNA molecules were obtained per 1 to 10 million input T cells. TCRdb used MiXCR to reprocess the PCR reads, holding one entry per CDR3 protein. The sample carries around 500,000 distinct CDR3 sequences, 34% recorded once. Sequenced sample: blood. The clonotype comes from a girl under 18 with multiple sclerosis. The J gene is TRBJ2-3, the V gene TRBV28; 11 positions match TRBD1. CDR3 amino acids: CASGSGTGGDTQYF. The CDR3 DNA reads TGTGCCAGCGGTTCCGGGACAGGGGGAGATACGCAGTATTTT.